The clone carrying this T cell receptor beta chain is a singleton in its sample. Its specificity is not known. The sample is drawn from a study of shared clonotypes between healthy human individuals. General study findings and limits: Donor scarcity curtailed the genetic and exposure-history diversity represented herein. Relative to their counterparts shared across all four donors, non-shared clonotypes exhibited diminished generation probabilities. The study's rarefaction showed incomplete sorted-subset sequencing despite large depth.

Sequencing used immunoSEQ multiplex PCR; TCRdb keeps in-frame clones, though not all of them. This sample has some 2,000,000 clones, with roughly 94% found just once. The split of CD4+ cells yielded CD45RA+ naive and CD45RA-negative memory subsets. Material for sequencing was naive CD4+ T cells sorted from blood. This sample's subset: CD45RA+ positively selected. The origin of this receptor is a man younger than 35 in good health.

The CDR3 spells CASSEPGRSGNTIYF. The CDR3 coding sequence is TGTGCCAGCAGTGAACCTGGACGCTCTGGAAACACCATATATTTT. The gene calls are TRBV2 and TRBJ1-3; D call uncertain. CDR3 length: 15 amino acids. Germline V gene data show CDR1 as SNHLY and CDR2 as FYNNEI. Deletions cut 2 bases from V and 0 bases from J, with 8 bases between.